A single TCR beta chain is shown here with its context. The sample comes from a study of blood T cell repertoires in COVID-19. Whole-study context: The cDNA or gDNA used as material had been derived from T cells, B-cell-depleted T cells, or PBMCs.

Here immunoSEQ multiplex PCR was the method, and the copy in TCRdb shows in-frame clones only, minus some. The sample contains about 94,000 clones, approximately 83% of which appear only once. Germline CDR1 reads DFQATT; CDR2 reads SNEGSKA (reference sequence). With 3 bases removed from V and 0 bases from J, the gap between germline ends came to 12 bases. This CDR3 region has 15 residues. This clonotype originated in a man aged 60-69 years with acute or convalescent COVID-19. V usage is TRBV20-1 and J usage is TRBJ1-3; D not certain. The sequencing input was peripheral blood. The CDR3: CSASGESYSGNTIYF. CDR3 DNA: TGCAGTGCTAGTGGAGAATCTTACTCTGGAAACACCATATATTTT.